These 20 T cell receptor beta chains originate from one sample sequenced in a study of T-cell reconstitution after alpha-beta-depleted transplantation in children. Unique molecular identifiers were incorporated when the TCRbeta library was constructed. TCRdb re-analysed the PCR reads in MiXCR, keeping a single row per CDR3 protein. The table includes under 450,000 distinct CDR3 sequences, around 15% detected once. The material was PBMCs, mostly from graft donor cells, obtained 360 days after TCRalphabeta/CD19-depleted stem cell transplant. The source of these receptors is a boy in the first two years of life who had a stem cell transplant for Wiskott-Aldrich syndrome, so the T cells may come from the graft donor.

The V call is TRBV20-1, the J call TRBJ2-1; a weak D match, TRBD1 (6 bases). Between the trimmed V and J ends, which lost 6 bases and 2 bases, there was a span of 8 bases. The CDR3 length is 12 residues. Germline CDR1 is DFQATT and CDR2 is SNEGSKA (reference sequence). CDR3 amino acids: CSAQGPYNEQFF. Here the CDR3 DNA reads TGCAGTGCCCAGGGGCCCTACAATGAGCAGTTCTTC.

This clonotype was seen repeatedly, ten times or more. The V and J genes are TRBV15 and TRBJ2-7; tentative D call: TRBD1 (5 bases). Trimming removed 0 bases from V and 6 bases from J, with 9 bases in between. Germline assignment: CDR1 LNHNV and CDR2 YYDKDF (reference sequence). The CDR3 is 13 amino acids. CDR3 sequence reads: CATSRDSGLEQYF. The DNA of the CDR3 is TGTGCCACCAGCAGAGATTCAGGGCTCGAGCAGTACTTC.

The V call is TRBV9, the J call TRBJ2-2, with a weak D call TRBD2 (6 bases). CDR3 length: 17 amino acids. Trimming pared 2 bases from V and 2 bases from J, leaving 16 bases between. In germline, CDR1 is SGDLS, CDR2 YYNGEE. CDR3 in DNA: TGTGCCAGCAGCGTCCGGGGGACTCCTCTCAACACCGGGGAGCTGTTTTTT. It codes for CASSVRGTPLNTGELFF.

This clonotype has a handful of counts. The J gene is TRBJ2-5, the V gene TRBV28, with D unclear. This CDR3 is 15 amino acids long. Trimming removed 2 bases at V and 6 bases at J, with 16 bases between. Germline CDR1 MDHEN, CDR2 SYDVKM. This chain's CDR3 is CASSLVTPASQTQYF. The CDR3 DNA reads as TGTGCCAGCAGTTTAGTAACCCCAGCTAGTCAGACCCAGTACTTC.

This chain links TRBV9 with TRBJ2-2; D gene ambiguous. The CDR3 sequence is 13 residues long. Trimming cost V 0 bases and J 3 bases, with 3 bases left between them. Germline lookup yields CDR1 SGDLS and CDR2 YYNGEE. CDR3 coding DNA: TGTGCCAGCAGCGTAGAGTACACCGGGGAGCTGTTTTTT. Its protein is CASSVEYTGELFF. Full variable domain (outside the CDR3, taken from reference TRBV9 and TRBJ2-2): DSGVTQTPKHLITATGQRVTLRCSPRSGDLSVYWYQQSLDQGLQFLIQYYNGEERAKGNILERFSAQQFPDLHSELNLSSLELGDSALYFCASSVEYTGELFFGEGSRLTVL.

This clonotype turned up a few times. This chain joins TRBV7-9 and TRBJ2-5, with D possibly TRBD2 on 6 matching bases. Germline assignment: CDR1 SEHNR and CDR2 FQNEAQ (reference sequence). This CDR3 has 15 residues. Trimming cost V 5 bases and J 5 bases, with 18 bases left between them. CDR3 nucleotide sequence: TGTGCCAGCAGCCCCCGGAGGGCCGGTTGGGAGACCCAGTACTTC. This translates into CASSPRRAGWETQYF.

This clonotype was counted a few times. CDR3 nucleotides: TGTGCCAGCAGCTTAGCGGGACTAGCGGATTACAATGAGCAGTTCTTC. It yields the protein CASSLAGLADYNEQFF. The V call is TRBV7-8, the J call TRBJ2-1, with 11 bases lining up with TRBD2. This CDR3 comprises 16 residues. From germline, CDR1 is SGHVS and CDR2 FQNEAQ. V was pared by 0 bases and J by 4 bases, with 2 bases of the junction left unmatched.

A few counts support this clonotype. The chain uses TRBV10-3 and TRBJ1-2; possibly TRBD1 for D (5 bases). V lost 3 bases, J lost 5 bases, and 7 bases lay in between. Germline values: CDR1 ENHRY, CDR2 SYGVKD. CDR3 length: 12 amino acids. The CDR3 is CAISDQGYGYTF. CDR3 nucleotides: TGTGCCATCAGTGACCAGGGTTATGGCTACACCTTC.

The rearrangement uses TRBV20-1 and TRBJ2-5; D remains ambiguous. CDR3 size: 14 residues. CDR1 and CDR2 (germline): DFQATT, SNEGSKA (reference sequence). The V and J ends lost 1 base and 2 bases respectively, with 11 bases between them. The CDR3 protein is CSARVNRFQETQYF. DNA for the CDR3: TGCAGTGCTAGAGTTAATCGGTTTCAAGAGACCCAGTACTTC.

This clonotype was detected a few times. The chain combines TRBV27 with TRBJ1-5; D may be TRBD1 (5 bases). Trimming pared 3 bases from V and 6 bases from J, leaving 12 bases between. Germline CDR1 is MNHEY and CDR2 is SMNVEV (reference sequence). This CDR3 contains 14 residues. CDR3 loop: CASSFLGAGQPQHF. The CDR3, as DNA: TGTGCCAGCAGTTTTCTAGGGGCTGGTCAGCCCCAGCATTTT.

This clonotype was picked up a small number of times. The gene calls are TRBV10-3 and TRBJ2-1, with 7 bases identical to TRBD2. From germline, CDR1 is ENHRY and CDR2 SYGVKD. The trim removed 4 bases at V and 4 bases at J, leaving 7 bases unmatched. CDR3 size: 15 residues. The CDR3 region is CAISVTSSGYNEQFF. CDR3 coding DNA: TGTGCCATCAGTGTTACGTCTAGCGGTTACAATGAGCAGTTCTTC.

This clonotype has ten or more counts. This chain joins TRBV4-3 and TRBJ2-3; 8 positions match TRBD2. Trimming cost V 0 bases and J 2 bases; bases outside gene matches: 7. Germline CDR1 reads LGHNA; CDR2 reads YSLEER. The CDR3 extends over 17 amino acids. CDR3: CASSQEIAGPFTDTQYF. Here the CDR3 DNA reads TGCGCCAGCAGCCAAGAAATAGCGGGGCCCTTCACAGATACGCAGTATTTT.

The chain combines TRBV2 with TRBJ2-5, with 12 bases identical to TRBD2. The CDR3 covers 16 residues. The germline CDR1 and CDR2 sequences are SNHLY and FYNNEI. V dropped 4 bases and J dropped 1; count of bases not matched to a gene: 4. The CDR3 DNA reads as TGTGCCAGCAGTGTCGGACTAGCGGGGATCCAAGAGACCCAGTACTTC. It is translated as CASSVGLAGIQETQYF.

The rearrangement links TRBV9 to TRBJ2-2; TRBD1 is a possible D gene (5 bases). Trimming stripped 4 bases from V and 5 bases from J, with 21 bases between. The CDR3 consists of 17 residues. Germline V gene sequence: CDR1 SGDLS, CDR2 YYNGEE. For the CDR3, the DNA is TGTGCCAGCAGCCCCCTGGGCCGTAGACAGAGGACCGGGGAGCTGTTTTTT. Residues: CASSPLGRRQRTGELFF.

This clonotype was recorded a few times. The chain joins TRBV10-3 to TRBJ2-3, with TRBD1 matching over 11 bases. V lost 5 bases, J lost 4 bases, and 5 bases stayed unmatched. CDR1 is ENHRY, CDR2 SYGVKD, per germline. This CDR3 has 15 residues. CDR3 sequence reads: CAISLRDRGSDTQYF. The DNA for the CDR3 is TGTGCCATCAGTCTCCGGGACAGGGGGTCAGATACGCAGTATTTT.

The table lists this clonotype with many counts. This chain connects TRBV6-5 to TRBJ2-1; D not certain. Trimming pared 1 base from V and 12 bases from J, leaving 19 bases between. The CDR3 runs 15 residues. CDR1 and CDR2 from the germline V gene are MNHEY and SVGAGI. This chain's CDR3 is CASSYLGAPWDGQFF. The CDR3 DNA follows: TGTGCCAGCAGTTACTTAGGTGCGCCATGGGATGGGCAGTTCTTC.

This clonotype was counted between two and nine times. The chain has TRBV29-1 and TRBJ2-3; TRBD2 matches at 8 bases. Per the germline V gene, CDR1 is SQVTM and CDR2 is ANQGSEA. The CDR3 contains 13 residues. V lost 5 bases to trimming and J lost 3 bases; unmatched junction nucleotides: 4. The CDR3 reads CSVPGGATDTQYF. In nucleotides, the CDR3 is TGCAGCGTTCCGGGGGGGGCAACAGATACGCAGTATTTT.

This clonotype has only one observation. The chain uses TRBV11-2 and TRBJ2-7; D gene unclear. Germline loops: CDR1 SGHAT, CDR2 FQNNGV. V lost 5 bases and J 2 bases, leaving 16 bases between the germline ends. There are 15 residues in the CDR3. This chain's CDR3 is CASSLLSGQPYEQYF. In DNA, the CDR3 is TGTGCCAGCAGCCTATTATCCGGGCAGCCCTACGAGCAGTACTTC.

This sequence joins TRBV28 and TRBJ1-5; D is ambiguous. The CDR3 spans 12 residues. CDR1 is MDHEN and CDR2 is SYDVKM in the germline V gene. V gave up 8 bases and J gave up 4 bases, with 9 bases separating them. CDR3: CASGLRNQPQHF. The CDR3 DNA sequence: TGTGCCAGCGGACTAAGAAATCAGCCCCAGCATTTT.

This clonotype came up a few times. The genes are TRBV12-3 or TRBV12-4 and TRBJ1-1; D not resolved. The CDR3 runs to 11 residues. V was trimmed by 3 bases and J by 5 bases, leaving 4 bases between them. CDR3 in DNA: TGTGCCAGCAGTTTGTGGACTGAAGCTTTCTTT. As protein: CASSLWTEAFF.